This is a list of T cell receptor beta chains from one sample in a study of cytomegalovirus exposure and HLA in healthy donors. Repertoires were generated with immunoSEQ multiplex PCR, while TCRdb's copy carries only in-frame clones and drops some. The sample carries tens of thousands of clones, less than 80% recorded once. Sequenced sample: PBMCs. The receptors shown here come from a middle-aged woman in good health and CMV-seropositive. The CDR3 runs from the conserved cysteine through the conserved F or W. The order of the fields is clone size, J gene, V gene, D gene, CDR3 protein, CDR3 DNA. A D gene is named only where the DNA matches it firmly. Clone size is given for some rows only: seen once, a few or many times, or a class if the clone is expanded.

. TRBJ2-5 TRBV29-1 TRBD1 CSVPGGSEETQYF TGCAGCGTTCCAGGGGGTTCTGAGGAGACCCAGTACTTC
few TRBJ1-3 TRBV2 . CASSDRGSGNTIYF TGTGCCAGCAGTGACAGGGGCTCTGGAAACACCATATATTTT
. TRBJ1-2 TRBV5-4 . CASSLGPSNGDF TGTGCCAGCAGCTTGGGTCCTTCGAACGGTGACTTC
few TRBJ2-7 TRBV7-2 . CASSLNGGYEQYF TGTGCCAGCAGCTTAAATGGCGGCTACGAGCAGTACTTC
few TRBJ2-1 TRBV9 . CASSLGQTSYNEQFF TGTGCCAGCAGCTTGGGACAAACCTCCTACAATGAGCAGTTCTTC
. TRBJ2-5 TRBV7-2 . CASSPYQETQYF TGTGCCAGCAGCCCGTACCAAGAGACCCAGTACTTC
. TRBJ1-1 TRBV29-1 . CSVETGFLEAFF TGCAGCGTTGAAACAGGTTTCCTTGAAGCTTTCTTT
few TRBJ1-1 TRBV18 . CASSSLGGYDTEAFF TGTGCCAGCTCGAGCTTAGGGGGATACGACACTGAAGCTTTCTTT
. TRBJ2-1 TRBV10-2 TRBD2 CATQGLAGVEEQFF TGCGCCACCCAAGGACTAGCGGGAGTGGAGGAGCAGTTCTTC
few TRBJ2-1 TRBV28 TRBD2 CASSLGGLAEQFF TGTGCCAGCAGTTTGGGCGGACTAGCGGAGCAGTTCTTC
. TRBJ2-3 TRBV7-2 TRBD2 CASSFSGSRTDTQYF TGTGCCAGCAGTTTCAGCGGGAGCCGCACAGATACGCAGTATTTT
. TRBJ1-2 TRBV7-2 . CASSLGAGSRGDGYTF TGTGCCAGCAGCTTAGGGGCAGGGTCAAGGGGTGATGGCTACACCTTC
. TRBJ2-3 TRBV15 . CATSATVAEFDTQYF TGTGCCACCAGCGCGACAGTGGCGGAATTCGATACGCAGTATTTT
. TRBJ1-3 TRBV7-2 . CASSTDGFSGNTIYF TGTGCCAGCAGCACCGACGGGTTCTCTGGAAACACCATATATTTT
few TRBJ2-1 TRBV5-6 TRBD2 CASSISGSVYNEQFF TGTGCCAGCAGCATCAGCGGGAGTGTCTACAATGAGCAGTTCTTC
. TRBJ2-3 TRBV5-8 . CASSLLPGTDTQYF TGTGCCAGCAGCTTGTTACCAGGTACAGATACGCAGTATTTT
once TRBJ2-7 TRBV5-1 . CASSFDRTGEQYF TGCGCCAGCAGCTTCGACAGGACGGGAGAGCAGTACTTC
. TRBJ2-1 TRBV6-1 . CASNRGGYNEQFF TGTGCCAGCAATAGGGGGGGCTACAATGAGCAGTTCTTC
once TRBJ2-7 TRBV7-2 . CASSSSPGGSEQYF TGTGCCAGCAGCTCTTCCCCAGGTGGTTCCGAGCAGTACTTC
. TRBJ1-3 TRBV28 . CASSLSAGIGNTIYF TGTGCCAGCAGTTTATCGGCGGGGATCGGAAACACCATATATTTT
. TRBJ1-4 TRBV10-3 . CAISEGEGHLFF TGTGCCATCAGTGAAGGAGAGGGACACCTGTTTTTT
. TRBJ2-5 TRBV28 TRBD2 CASTQHGGETQYF TGTGCCAGCACTCAACACGGGGGGGAGACCCAGTACTTC
. TRBJ2-4 TRBV11-2 . CASSPLRGIRLNIQYF TGTGCCAGCAGCCCCCTTCGGGGGATTCGATTAAACATTCAGTACTTC
. TRBJ1-1 TRBV27 TRBD1 CASSYLRQGFLMNTEAFF TGTGCCAGCAGTTATTTGCGACAGGGCTTTTTGATGAACACTGAAGCTTTCTTT
. TRBJ2-5 TRBV11-3 . CASSLSYGQKETQYF TGTGCCAGCAGCTTATCCTATGGACAGAAGGAGACCCAGTACTTC
. TRBJ2-2 TRBV5-6 . CASSLGVSGTGELFF TGTGCCAGCAGCTTAGGAGTGTCGGGCACCGGGGAGCTGTTTTTT
few TRBJ2-5 TRBV7-7 TRBD2 CASSLGGSIQETQYF TGTGCCAGCAGCCTCGGGGGGTCCATTCAAGAGACCCAGTACTTC
few TRBJ2-7 TRBV7-6 . CASSLAGGSYEQYF TGTGCCAGCAGCTTAGCGGGGGGCTCCTACGAGCAGTACTTC
few TRBJ2-6 TRBV30 . CAWSVGASGANVLTF TGTGCCTGGAGTGTGGGAGCCTCTGGGGCCAACGTCCTGACTTTC
few TRBJ2-5 TRBV6-5 TRBD1 CASSWPGQGQETQYF TGTGCCAGCAGTTGGCCGGGACAGGGGCAAGAGACCCAGTACTTC
. TRBJ2-1 TRBV5-4 . CASSWEGGSYNEQFF TGTGCCAGCAGCTGGGAGGGGGGCTCCTACAATGAGCAGTTCTTC
. TRBJ2-1 TRBV10-3 TRBD1 CAIRPGQGESSYNEQFF TGTGCCATCAGACCCGGACAGGGTGAGAGCTCCTACAATGAGCAGTTCTTC
. TRBJ1-2 TRBV7-9 . CASSGQGYGYTF TGTGCCAGCTCCGGGCAGGGTTATGGCTACACCTTC
. TRBJ1-5 TRBV27 . CASSFASRQGRNQPQHF TGTGCCAGCAGTTTTGCGTCCCGGCAGGGGCGCAATCAGCCCCAGCATTTT
once TRBJ1-1 TRBV28 TRBD1 CASTRGQLNTEAFF TGTGCCAGCACTAGGGGACAGCTGAACACTGAAGCTTTCTTT
. TRBJ2-7 TRBV20-1 TRBD1 CSGTGNYEQYF TGCAGTGGGACAGGGAATTACGAGCAGTACTTC
. TRBJ2-3 TRBV27 TRBD2 CASSWRLAGRTDTQYF TGTGCCAGCAGTTGGAGGCTAGCGGGCCGCACAGATACGCAGTATTTT
few TRBJ2-7 TRBV7-2 . CASSLPTASYEQYF TGTGCCAGCAGCCTTCCAACAGCCTCCTACGAGCAGTACTTC
few TRBJ2-7 TRBV2 . CASCTLTLRGYEQYF TGTGCCAGCTGCACCCTGACTCTTAGAGGCTACGAGCAGTACTTC
. TRBJ1-4 TRBV21-1 . CASSQKSGDPPFEPELFF TGTGCCAGCAGCCAAAAGTCAGGGGACCCACCCTTTGAACCCGAACTGTTTTTT
. TRBJ2-2 TRBV4-3 TRBD2 CASSQDLSGRSAGELFF TGCGCCAGCAGCCAAGATCTTAGCGGGAGGAGTGCCGGGGAGCTGTTTTTT
. TRBJ1-1 TRBV6-1 TRBD1 CASNSQGVAEAFF TGTGCCAGCAATTCGCAGGGGGTGGCTGAAGCTTTCTTT
. TRBJ1-5 TRBV27 . CASRGGQPNQPQHF TGTGCCAGCAGAGGGGGACAACCGAATCAGCCCCAGCATTTT
. TRBJ1-1 TRBV5-1 . CASRVEGSSEAFF TGCGCCAGCAGGGTGGAGGGATCTTCTGAAGCTTTCTTT
. TRBJ2-3 TRBV11-2 . CASSLVGLGATDTQYF TGTGCCAGCAGCCTGGTGGGTTTGGGGGCCACAGATACGCAGTATTTT
. TRBJ2-1 TRBV5-6 . CAGEWDTKISNEQFF TGTGCCGGGGAATGGGACACCAAAATTTCCAATGAGCAGTTCTTC
few TRBJ2-7 TRBV18 TRBD2 CASSPPGRDFSYEQYF TGTGCCAGCTCACCACCAGGGAGGGATTTTTCCTACGAGCAGTACTTC
. TRBJ2-1 TRBV5-8 TRBD1 CASRPTGGLSNEQFF TGTGCCAGCCGACCAACAGGGGGGTTGAGCAATGAGCAGTTCTTC
. TRBJ1-4 TRBV5-1 . CATRPRPNEKLFF TGCGCCACCCGTCCGCGGCCTAATGAAAAACTGTTTTTT
. TRBJ2-7 TRBV5-5 TRBD1 CASRSEGAVYEQYF TGTGCCAGCAGATCCGAGGGGGCCGTATACGAGCAGTACTTC
. TRBJ2-1 TRBV7-2 TRBD2 CATENGLARRSEQFF TGTGCCACCGAGAATGGACTAGCGAGACGGAGTGAGCAGTTCTTC
. TRBJ2-1 TRBV11-1 . CASSLLRLREQFF TGTGCCAGCAGCTTACTCAGGCTCAGGGAGCAGTTCTTC
. TRBJ1-1 TRBV28 . CASSSPSQGLRDTEAFF TGTGCCAGCAGCTCCCCTTCGCAGGGGCTAAGGGACACTGAAGCTTTCTTT
few TRBJ2-1 TRBV2 . CASVSAESSYNEQFF TGTGCCAGCGTCTCGGCGGAGAGCTCCTACAATGAGCAGTTCTTC
. TRBJ1-5 TRBV6-1 TRBD1 CASSDWTGGDQPQHF TGTGCCAGCAGTGATTGGACAGGGGGCGATCAGCCCCAGCATTTT